What follows are 19 T cell receptor beta chains derived from one specimen sequenced in a study of Tregs in tolerant kidney transplant recipients. This table comes from immunoSEQ multiplex PCR, and its TCRdb copy is limited to in-frame clones, with some not included. Among around 64,000 clones listed, around 87% were seen once. Related graft donors supplied nonmyeloablative bone marrow transplants, and mixed chimerism was transient. The source was CD4+ T cells from blood (PBMCs), collected 6 months after the transplant. Receptors were obtained from a human patient who received a combined kidney and bone marrow transplant. Some T cells may possibly be graft donor cells.

The rearrangement joins TRBV5-1 to TRBJ1-1, with 7 bases lining up with TRBD1. Germline V gene lookup returns CDR1 SGHRS and CDR2 YFSETQ. This CDR3 spans 14 amino acids. V dropped 0 bases and J dropped 10; count of bases not matched to a gene: 9. The CDR3 spells CASSLGSTGSRAFF. The CDR3 DNA is TGCGCCAGCAGCTTGGGTTCGACAGGGTCCCGAGCTTTCTTT.

The table lists this clone with a few counts. V usage is TRBV7-9 and J usage is TRBJ1-4, with D perhaps matching TRBD1 (5 bases). Trimming took off 5 bases at V and 3 bases at J, with 16 bases between the two ends. Germline V gene sequence: CDR1 SEHNR, CDR2 FQNEAQ (reference sequence). The CDR3 contains 16 residues. The CDR3 is CASSITGTGANEKLFF. The CDR3 DNA sequence: TGTGCCAGCAGCATTACCGGGACGGGGGCTAATGAAAAACTGTTTTTT.

The J gene is TRBJ2-1, the V gene TRBV15; D is perhaps TRBD2 (5 bases). Trimming removed 3 bases from V and 1 base from J, with 13 bases in between. The CDR3 is made up of 16 amino acids. Germline lookup yields CDR1 LNHNV and CDR2 YYDKDF (reference sequence). The CDR3 DNA reads TGTGCCACCAGCAGGAAGTTACTAGGATCCTACAATGAGCAGTTCTTC. Encoded protein: CATSRKLLGSYNEQFF.

V usage is TRBV7-2 and J usage is TRBJ1-5; no firm D call. CDR3 size: 13 residues. V lost 0 bases and J lost 3, with 3 bases in between. Per the germline V gene, CDR1 is SGHTA and CDR2 is FQGNSA. The CDR3 DNA follows: TGTGCCAGCAGCTTAGCGTACAATCAGCCCCAGCATTTT. This translates into CASSLAYNQPQHF.

The V and J genes are TRBV7-6 and TRBJ2-1, with TRBD2 matching 10 bases. The ends lost 4 bases at V and 6 bases at J; junction bases unmatched: 12. The CDR3 is made up of 17 amino acids. The germline V gene encodes CDR1 SGHVS and CDR2 FNYEAQ. CDR3 amino acids: CASSSHPLAGARNEQFF. The CDR3, as DNA: TGTGCCAGCAGCTCCCACCCTCTAGCGGGAGCTCGCAATGAGCAGTTCTTC.

In the case of this clone: The same CDR3 can be traced to other DNA sequences in this sample. J is TRBJ2-3 and V is TRBV10-3; 11 nucleotides align to TRBD2. The V gene's germline CDR1 is ENHRY and CDR2 SYGVKD. After removal of 6 bases from V and 3 bases from J, the junction contained 2 bases not matched to a gene. The CDR3 is made up of 14 amino acids. The CDR3 bases are TGTGCCATCAGACTAGCGGGAGAGACAGATACGCAGTATTTT. Translated: CAIRLAGETDTQYF.

The V call is TRBV18, the J call TRBJ2-7; D is perhaps TRBD1 (5 bases). Trimming took off 0 bases at V and 2 bases at J, with 8 bases between the two ends. The germline V gene has CDR1 KGHSH and CDR2 LQKENI. This CDR3 contains 14 residues. CDR3 DNA sequence: TGTGCCAGCTCACCACCAGTGGGGCCCTACGAGCAGTACTTC. Residues: CASSPPVGPYEQYF.

This clone occurred once. The chain employs TRBV7-9 and TRBJ2-1; D ambiguous. The CDR3 covers 15 residues. Per germline, CDR1 SEHNR and CDR2 FQNEAQ (reference sequence). V was pared by 5 bases and J by 1 base, with 12 bases between. CDR3 DNA: TGTGCCAGCAGCCCTGTACTCCGGTCCTACAATGAGCAGTTCTTC. Residues: CASSPVLRSYNEQFF. Looking up the rest from reference TRBV7-9 and TRBJ2-1 gives the full variable domain: DTGVSQNPRHKITKRGQNVTFRCDPISEHNRLYWYRQTLGQGPEFLTYFQNEAQLEKSRLLSDRFSAERPKGSFSTLEIQRTEQGDSAMYLCASSPVLRSYNEQFFGPGTRLTVL.

V and J are TRBV4-3 and TRBJ1-2, with D maybe TRBD1 (6 bases). Trimming pared 2 bases from V and 7 bases from J, leaving 11 bases between. The CDR3 has 13 amino acids. Germline values: CDR1 LGHNA, CDR2 YSLEER. The CDR3 region has the DNA TGCGCCAGCAGCCAAAACAGGGTTTCTGGCTACACCTTC. Its protein is CASSQNRVSGYTF.

This chain links TRBV15 with TRBJ2-7, with a possible D match to TRBD1 (6 bases). Germline CDR1 reads LNHNV; CDR2 reads YYDKDF (reference sequence). The CDR3 extends over 14 amino acids. V was trimmed by 3 bases and J by 0 bases, leaving 9 bases between them. DNA for the CDR3: TGTGCCACCAGCAGCGGACAGTACTCCTACGAGCAGTACTTC. Translation: CATSSGQYSYEQYF. Complete variable domain (other parts from reference TRBV15 and TRBJ2-7): DAMVIQNPRYQVTQFGKPVTLSCSQTLNHNVMYWYQQKSSQAPKLLFHYYDKDFNNEADTPDNFQSRRPNTSFCFLDIRSPGLGDTAMYLCATSSGQYSYEQYFGPGTRLTVT.

This chain links TRBV5-5 with TRBJ2-3; 9 nucleotides match TRBD1. Looked up from germline, CDR1 is SGHKS and CDR2 is YYEKEE (reference sequence). The CDR3 extends over 16 amino acids. After removal of 0 bases from V and 6 bases from J, the junction contained 8 bases not matched to a gene. CDR3 residues: CASSLGWDRVADTQYF. The CDR3, as DNA: TGTGCCAGCAGCTTGGGTTGGGACAGGGTGGCGGATACGCAGTATTTT.

The V call is TRBV7-9, the J call TRBJ1-1; 8 nucleotides align to TRBD1. This CDR3 has 12 amino acids. Germline CDR1 SEHNR, CDR2 FQNEAQ (reference sequence). V gave up 5 bases and J gave up 11 bases; unmatched junction bases: 7. CDR3 residues: CASSIRGLGAFF. The CDR3 coding sequence is TGTGCCAGCAGCATCAGGGGGCTTGGGGCTTTCTTT.

J is TRBJ2-5 and V is TRBV7-7; 10 nucleotides line up with TRBD2. The CDR3 has 16 amino acids. V dropped 2 bases and J dropped 1; count of bases not matched to a gene: 4. From germline, CDR1 is SSHAT and CDR2 FNYEAQ (reference sequence). CDR3 DNA: TGTGCCAGCAGCTTAAGTCGGACTAGCGGCCAAGAGACCCAGTACTTC. This translates into CASSLSRTSGQETQYF. The whole variable domain, remainder taken from reference TRBV7-7 and TRBJ2-5, is GAGVSQSPRYKVTKRGQDVTLRCDPISSHATLYWYQQALGQGPEFLTYFNYEAQPDKSGLPSDRFSAERPEGSISTLTIQRTEQRDSAMYRCASSLSRTSGQETQYFGPGTRLLVL.

The chain couples TRBV6-4 to TRBJ1-6; D is ambiguous. The CDR3 has 15 residues. Germline-derived CDR1 and CDR2 are MRHNA and SNTAGT. Deletions cut 6 bases from V and 6 bases from J, with 15 bases between. The DNA of the CDR3 is TGTGCCAGCAGCCCAACTCCGACGGGTAATTCACCCCTCCACTTT. Amino acids: CASSPTPTGNSPLHF.

This chain joins TRBV19 and TRBJ2-7; TRBD1 agrees at 11 bases. CDR1 LNHDA and CDR2 SQIVND come from the germline V gene (reference sequence). This CDR3 is 13 amino acids long. The ends lost 10 bases at V and 1 base at J; junction bases unmatched: 3. The CDR3 sequence: CANGTGGSYEQYF. As DNA, the CDR3 is TGTGCCAATGGGACAGGGGGTTCCTACGAGCAGTACTTC.

CDR3 DNA: TGTGCCAGCAAACCTCTTACGGGGTCCCAAGAGACCCAGTACTTC. This encodes CASKPLTGSQETQYF. The rearrangement links TRBV6-5 to TRBJ2-5; a weak D match, TRBD2 (5 bases). CDR3 length: 15 residues. Trimming shortened V by 7 bases and J by 1 base, and 16 bases separated the two germline ends. CDR1 MNHEY and CDR2 SVGAGI come from the germline V gene.

The chain has TRBV7-9 and TRBJ2-7; D might be TRBD1 (5 bases). The V end lost 2 bases, the J end lost 2 bases, and 13 bases lay between the germline ends. The length of the CDR3 is 15 residues. Germline V gene data show CDR1 as SEHNR and CDR2 as FQNEAQ (reference sequence). CDR3 loop: CASSLMMDTAYEQYF. CDR3 in DNA: TGTGCCAGCAGCTTAATGATGGACACAGCCTACGAGCAGTACTTC.

The chain recombines TRBV4-1 with TRBJ1-2; possibly TRBD1 for D (6 bases). Trimming pared 0 bases from V and 4 bases from J, leaving 9 bases between. Looked up from germline, CDR1 is MGHRA and CDR2 is YSYEKL. The CDR3 spans 14 residues. CDR3 coding DNA: TGCGCCAGCAGCCAAGAAAGACAGGTCTATGGCTACACCTTC. Translated: CASSQERQVYGYTF.

The chain has TRBV7-2 and TRBJ2-3; D is perhaps TRBD1 (6 bases). This CDR3 is built from 14 residues. V lost 3 bases, J lost 6 bases, and 13 bases lay in between. In germline, CDR1 is SGHTA, CDR2 FQGNSA. CDR3 loop: CASSLDSFVDTQYF. The CDR3 nucleotides are TGTGCCAGCAGCTTGGACAGTTTTGTGGATACGCAGTATTTT.